This T cell receptor beta chain was found in a study of Ad26.COV2.S vaccination and SARS-CoV-2 variants (dated by TCRdb to the early 2020s). Study-wide context: Vaccine-arm donors came from COV1001, a multicentre, randomized, double-blind, placebo-controlled phase I-IIa trial of Ad26.COV2.S in healthy adults. Ad26.COV2.S was administered intramuscularly at 5 x 10^10 or 1 x 10^11 viral particles, either as a single shot or as two shots given 56 days apart. TCRbeta repertoire sequencing was used to assess the specificity and breadth of SARS-CoV-2-reactive T cell receptors after Ad26.COV2.S vaccination. A total of 32 samples were included in the TCR-sequenced set, comprising around 19 Ad26.COV2.S vaccine recipients, 5 placebo recipients and 8 SARS-CoV-2 convalescent individuals. Participants in the trial were split at random into five groups of five each, receiving low-dose or high-dose Ad26.COV2.S once or twice, or else placebo on both occasions. Blinding of investigators to trial group allocation was maintained during experiments and outcome assessment.

What the authors observed across the whole study: The authors noted that total T cell responses may have been underestimated by the TCR breadth and depth analyses. Vaccine and placebo recipients had comparable non-spike TCR breadth, which fits with the vaccine containing only spike. The study was not powered to compare responses between vaccine doses or regimens. Substantial breadth of spike-specific CD8+ and CD4+ T cell responses was reported after vaccination. Compared with placebo recipients, Ad26.COV2.S recipients showed higher spike-specific TCR breadth (P = 0.0014).

On this clone itself: The clone's antigen remains unknown. No much larger clonotype is one base removed from it; base qualities were not supplied.

Taken with the paper, the label for treatment or condition translates to: some 20 received Ad26.COV2.S at low or high dose, single or two shots; roughly 5 received placebo; per-sample allocation not given. Repertoires of vaccine and placebo recipients were sequenced from samples taken on day 63 after the first injection. Between 29 July and 7 August 2020, Cohort 1b enrolled 20 to 30 adults aged 18-55 years at one site in Boston, USA. Ad26.COV2.S was a replication-incompetent adenovirus type 26 vector that expressed a prefusion-stabilized SARS-CoV-2 spike protein derived from the original Wuhan strain. The CDR3 runs 14 amino acids, cysteine and phenylalanine included. Here the CDR3 DNA is all that survives: 42 bases in frame from base 1. The germline V gene sets CDR1 to KGHSH and CDR2 to LQKENI. V loses 6 bases, J loses 1 base, and the germline ends lie 12 bases apart. The immunoSEQ Assay was used to sequence TCRbeta CDR3 regions. After extraction, genomic DNA underwent amplification by bias-controlled multiplex PCR, followed by high-throughput sequencing. Turning to the authors' computational methods: To quantify the absolute abundance of every unique TCRbeta CDR3 region, sequences were collapsed and filtered. Usable DNA was measured by amplifying reference genes present in all nucleated cells, and TCRbeta template counts were normalized to that usable DNA to estimate T cell fraction. Repertoire TCRs were annotated as SARS-CoV-2-specific when V gene, CDR3 amino acid sequence and J gene were exactly matched to a known reactive TCR set. MIRA supplied the reference SARS-CoV-2 TCR set, which was filtered for enrichment in COVID-19-positive ImmuneCODE repertoires so that public or cross-reactive TCRs were removed. Using the MIRA antigens, annotated TCRs were further analysed by specific ORF or by position within an ORF. Breadth was defined as the number of annotated unique rearrangements divided by the total number of unique productive rearrangements, and depth was defined as the summed frequency of the annotated unique rearrangements. Two-sided Wilcoxon rank-sum tests were applied when comparing TCR breadth between groups. The clones in this table, taken by TCRdb from immuneACCESS, are in-frame only. Not every clone is retained; where verified, under half of the shortfall comes from an unresolved V gene, and the cause of the rest is unknown. V, J and clone size are taken as reported in that table, and D and trimming were inferred from the DNA itself. This sample has about 440,000 clones in its table, and less than 95% of those were observed once. About 4.4% of the sample rests with the top ten.

In this chain, TRBV18 is recombined with TRBJ2-5, with the D call tentatively TRBD1 or TRBD2, each fitting 5 bases. Sequencing was performed on peripheral blood, taken in a trial of Ad26.COV2.S vaccine versus placebo. This sequence originates from a person aged 18 to 65 who received the Ad26.COV2.S COVID-19 vaccine or a placebo. The nucleotides are TGTGCCAGCTCTCAACAGGAGGTCCAAGAGACCCAGTACTTC. It specifies CASSQQEVQETQYF.